The rows below give T cell receptor beta chains drawn from one sample of a study. TCRdb re-called the 5' RACE reads with MiXCR, one entry per CDR3 protein. The data contain approximately 41,000 distinct CDR3 sequences, less than 35% of them singletons. Material for sequencing was memory CD4+ T cells sorted from a lymph node. These receptors were obtained from a female donor with breast cancer. CDR3s include the opening cysteine and the closing phenylalanine or tryptophan. Fields, in order: V gene, D gene, clone size, J gene, CDR3 DNA, CDR3 protein. A D gene is named only where the DNA matches it firmly. Clone size appears in some rows only: once, few, many, or a class for an expanded clone.

>TRBV5-1|.|few|TRBJ2-2
TGCGCCAGCAGCTCGACAGGGAACACCGGGGAGCTGTTTTTT
CASSSTGNTGELFF
>TRBV15|TRBD2|.|TRBJ2-1
TGTGCCACCAGCAGAGATCATAGCGGGAGGGGAAATGAGCAGTTCTTC
CATSRDHSGRGNEQFF
>TRBV6-5|TRBD2|.|TRBJ2-1
TGTGCCAGCAGGCTCCGGGGGGGACCTTACAATGAGCAGTTCTTC
CASRLRGGPYNEQFF
>TRBV27|.|.|TRBJ2-4
TGTGCCAGCAGAACAGGTTTTCCCAAAAGCATTCAGTACTTC
CASRTGFPKSIQYF
>TRBV20-1|TRBD1|.|TRBJ2-4
TGCAGTGCACATGGGGTTTCGGGACAGGTCAAAAACATTCAGTACTTC
CSAHGVSGQVKNIQYF
>TRBV20-1|TRBD1|few|TRBJ1-6
TGCAGTGCTAGAGCCTACGGACAGGGGAATTCACCCCTCCACTTT
CSARAYGQGNSPLHF
>TRBV28|.|.|TRBJ2-5
TGTGCCAGCAGTTTTACCGGGACCCTGGTGCCCCAGTACTTC
CASSFTGTLVPQYF
>TRBV5-1|TRBD2|few|TRBJ2-7
TGCGCCAGCAGGCGAGGTCTAGCGGGGGTCTACGAGCAGTACTTC
CASRRGLAGVYEQYF
>TRBV4-3|.|few|TRBJ2-5
TGCGCCAGCAGCCAAGGCTGGTCCCGGGGCGGAGAGACCCAGTACTTC
CASSQGWSRGGETQYF
>TRBV9|TRBD2|.|TRBJ2-7
TGTGCCAGCAGCTTAGGGGCGGGAGTATGGCAGGAGCAGTACTTC
CASSLGAGVWQEQYF
>TRBV7-9|TRBD1|.|TRBJ1-2
TGTGCCAGCAGCTTAGCCGGACAGGGAAGAGACTATGGCTACACCTTC
CASSLAGQGRDYGYTF
>TRBV12-3/TRBV12-4|TRBD2|few|TRBJ2-1
TGTGCCAGCAGTTCTCTTCGGGAGGGGGGCTTCTTC
CASSSLREGGFF
>TRBV5-4|TRBD2|.|TRBJ2-1
TGTGCCAACAGCCCTTCCAGGACTAGCGATGAGCAGTTCTTC
CANSPSRTSDEQFF
>TRBV19|.|few|TRBJ2-2
TGTGCCAGTAGTATAGGACTAAACACCGGGGAGCTGTTTTTT
CASSIGLNTGELFF
>TRBV5-1|TRBD2|few|TRBJ2-2
TGCGCCAGCAGCTTGGCCCAGCGGGAGGGCGGGGAGCTGTTTTTT
CASSLAQREGGELFF
>TRBV2|.|.|TRBJ1-2
TGTGCCAGCAGGGCCTTAGGCTACACCTTC
CASRALGYTF
>TRBV5-8|.|.|TRBJ2-1
TGTGCCAGCAACTTCATTGAGGTCCAGGGGCTGGATGAGCAGTTCTTC
CASNFIEVQGLDEQFF
>TRBV11-3|.|few|TRBJ2-3
TGTGCCAGCAGCTTATTGGGGCTGTCCACAGATACGCAGTATTTT
CASSLLGLSTDTQYF
>TRBV10-2|TRBD2|.|TRBJ2-1
TGCGCCAGCTGCCCTAGCGGGAGTCTCTACAATGAGCAGTTCTTC
CASCPSGSLYNEQFF
>TRBV5-1|.|few|TRBJ2-1
TGCGCCAGCAGGCCGGGACAAAACAATGAGCAGTTCTTC
CASRPGQNNEQFF
>TRBV28|.|.|TRBJ2-7
TGTGCCAGCAGTGGGAGCTCCTACGAGCAGTACTTC
CASSGSSYEQYF
>TRBV20-1|TRBD2|few|TRBJ2-1
TGCAGTGCTAGAGATGGTTTAGTAGCGGGGTCTTTCGGAGGCGATGAGCAGTTCTTC
CSARDGLVAGSFGGDEQFF
>TRBV4-2|.|.|TRBJ2-1
TGTGCCAGCAGCCAACTAGCCTCCTACAATGAGCAGTTCTTC
CASSQLASYNEQFF
>TRBV20-1|.|.|TRBJ1-2
TGCAGTGCTAGTGGTGGGGGCGGCTACACCTTC
CSASGGGGYTF
>TRBV20-1|.|many|TRBJ2-5
TGCAGTGCTGTGGGAAATTCCGAAGAGACCCAGTACTTC
CSAVGNSEETQYF
>TRBV4-1|TRBD1|.|TRBJ2-2
TGCGCCACCAAGGACAGGGGGAACACCGGGGAGCTGTTTTTT
CATKDRGNTGELFF
>TRBV6-5|.|.|TRBJ2-7
TGTGCCAGCAGTCCCCCGGGCAGGCAAAACTACGAGCAGTACTTC
CASSPPGRQNYEQYF
>TRBV7-9|TRBD2|.|TRBJ2-7
TGTGCCAGCAGCGTACCGAGCGGGATTATCTACGAGCAGTACTTC
CASSVPSGIIYEQYF
>TRBV5-4|.|.|TRBJ2-2
TGTGCCAGCAGCCCCTTCTTGTCGGCTCCGAACACCGGGGAGCTGTTTTTT
CASSPFLSAPNTGELFF
>TRBV7-3|TRBD2|.|TRBJ2-7
TGTGCCAGCAGCTTACTAGCGGGAGAGGAGCAGTACTTC
CASSLLAGEEQYF
>TRBV7-6|TRBD1|few|TRBJ2-7
TGTGCCAGCAGCTTAAACGGGGACAGCTCCTACGAGCAGTACTTC
CASSLNGDSSYEQYF
>TRBV4-1|TRBD2|.|TRBJ2-2
TGCGCCAGCAGCCAACAGAACCTTGTAGCGGGAGGGGAGCTGTTTTTT
CASSQQNLVAGGELFF
>TRBV20-1|.|.|TRBJ2-5
TGCAGTCCACAGGGATACGAAAAGGAGACCCAGTACTTC
CSPQGYEKETQYF
>TRBV20-1|.|few|TRBJ2-2
TGCAGTGCTAGAGATGACTACAGGGTCGAAACCGGGGAGCTGTTTTTT
CSARDDYRVETGELFF
>TRBV6-1|.|.|TRBJ2-1
TGTGCCAGCAGTGGCGGATCCCGGGCCTTCAATGAGCAGTTCTTC
CASSGGSRAFNEQFF
>TRBV7-8|.|.|TRBJ2-5
TGTGCCAGCAGCTCCTCACCGGGCCAAGAGACCCAGTACTTC
CASSSSPGQETQYF
>TRBV18|.|.|TRBJ1-2
TGTGCCAGCTCACCGGCAAATAACTATGGCTACACCTTC
CASSPANNYGYTF
>TRBV5-6|TRBD1|few|TRBJ2-1
TGTGCCAGCAGCTTCGGACAGGGTCGCCATGAGCAGTTCTTC
CASSFGQGRHEQFF
>TRBV7-3|.|.|TRBJ2-3
TGTGCCAGCAGCTTAACTGGGGGAGTAGGTACAGATACGCAGTATTTT
CASSLTGGVGTDTQYF
>TRBV5-1|.|.|TRBJ2-2
TGCGCCAGCAGCTTGGAGCCGGCCACCGGGGAGCTGTTTTTT
CASSLEPATGELFF
>TRBV9|.|once|TRBJ2-1
TGTGCCAGCAGCGTATCCCAGAGTTTCGATGAGCAGTTCTTC
CASSVSQSFDEQFF
>TRBV20-1|TRBD1|few|TRBJ2-1
TGCAGTGCTAGAGATTCGGGGAGAGGGGGCCACAATGAGCAGTTCTTC
CSARDSGRGGHNEQFF
>TRBV6-5|.|few|TRBJ1-1
TGTGCCAGCAGTTACGACGGGGGCACTGAAGCTTTCTTT
CASSYDGGTEAFF
>TRBV7-3|.|.|TRBJ2-1
TGTGCCAGCAGCCACACACGTGATCGCCAGGAGCAGTTCTTC
CASSHTRDRQEQFF
>TRBV6-2/TRBV6-3|.|.|TRBJ2-1
TGTGCCACCACCCCCCCCGGAGAAACCCAGTTCTTC
CATTPPGETQFF
>TRBV28|.|.|TRBJ1-2
TGTGCCAGCAGTCTCAGCGGCTATGGCTACACCTTC
CASSLSGYGYTF
>TRBV9|TRBD1|many|TRBJ1-1
TGTGCCAGCAGCCCCAGGACAGGTACCTCGAACACTGAAGCTTTCTTT
CASSPRTGTSNTEAFF
>TRBV4-1|TRBD2|.|TRBJ2-7
TGCGCCAGCAGCTTCCGGACTAGCGGGGGGTACGAGCAGTACTTC
CASSFRTSGGYEQYF
>TRBV4-1|.|few|TRBJ1-6
TGCGCCAGCAGCCAAGAGACCAGTAGTTCACCCCTCCACTTT
CASSQETSSSPLHF
>TRBV12-3/TRBV12-4|.|.|TRBJ2-3
TGTGCCAGCACCACAGATACGCAGTATTTT
CASTTDTQYF
>TRBV28|.|.|TRBJ1-5
TGTGCCAGCAAACCCGAGGGTCCGGGCAATCAGCCCCAGCATTTT
CASKPEGPGNQPQHF
>TRBV20-1|.|.|TRBJ2-2
TGCAGTGCTAATGGACAGTCTCGCCGGGAGCTGTTTTTT
CSANGQSRRELFF
>TRBV20-1|TRBD2|few|TRBJ2-7
TGCAGTGCTAGTTTCGCGGCGGGAGGGCCGGACGAGCAGTACTTC
CSASFAAGGPDEQYF
>TRBV7-3|.|.|TRBJ2-3
TGTGCCAGCAGCTCGACAGGAGTGAGCACAGATACGCAGTATTTT
CASSSTGVSTDTQYF
>TRBV4-1|TRBD2|.|TRBJ2-3
TGCGCCAGCAGCTATGGGATTGGGCGGGGGAACACAGATACGCAGTATTTT
CASSYGIGRGNTDTQYF